The present entry profiles one T cell receptor beta chain with its context. Its cognate antigen is unknown. The CDR3 has 13 residues. From germline, CDR1 is SGHTA and CDR2 FQGNSA. V lost 0 bases, J lost 5 bases, and 7 bases lay in between. The study reverse transcribed the entire isolated RNA, so it sequenced expressed TCRB transcripts. Assay used: immunoSEQ multiplex PCR; TCRdb lists only in-frame clones, some missing. The sample holds 310,000 or so clones, about a tenth seen once. The record originates from a study of beta chain features in type 1 diabetes. For the study at large: Researchers looked at approximately 110,000,000 sorted cells across all samples.

Study-wide results and caveats: People with Type 1 diabetes carried modestly yet significantly shorter TCRB CDR3s in all four CD4+ subsets. Comparison showed that naive, central memory and Treg TCRB repertoires appeared more similar among patients than among healthy donors. At VDJ recombination sites, type 1 diabetes patients had fewer insertions and more deleted nucleotides.

The chain links TRBV7-2 to TRBJ1-2, with unresolved D. The clonotype originates from a man aged 30-40 years with type 1 diabetes. Sequencing used central memory CD4+ T cells from blood. The CDR3 reads CASSLAEGYGYTF. Here the CDR3 DNA reads TGTGCCAGCAGCTTAGCGGAAGGGTATGGCTACACCTTC. Full variable domain (rest looked up from reference TRBV7-2 and TRBJ1-2): GAGVSQSPSNKVTEKGKDVELRCDPISGHTALYWYRQSLGQGLEFLIYFQGNSAPDKSGLPSDRFSAERTGGSVSTLTIQRTQQEDSAVYLCASSLAEGYGYTFGSGTRLTVV.